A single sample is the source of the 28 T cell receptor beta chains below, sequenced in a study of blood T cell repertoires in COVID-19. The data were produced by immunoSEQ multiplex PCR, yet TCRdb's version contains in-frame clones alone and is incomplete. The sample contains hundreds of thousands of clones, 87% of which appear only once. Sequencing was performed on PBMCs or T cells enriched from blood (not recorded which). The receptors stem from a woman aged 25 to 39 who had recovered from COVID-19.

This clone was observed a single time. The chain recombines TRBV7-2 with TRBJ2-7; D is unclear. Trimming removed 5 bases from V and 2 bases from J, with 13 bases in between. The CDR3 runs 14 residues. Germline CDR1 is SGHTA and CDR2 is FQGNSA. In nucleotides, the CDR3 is TGTGCCAGCAGCCCGCTACAGCCAACCTACGAGCAGTACTTC. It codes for CASSPLQPTYEQYF.

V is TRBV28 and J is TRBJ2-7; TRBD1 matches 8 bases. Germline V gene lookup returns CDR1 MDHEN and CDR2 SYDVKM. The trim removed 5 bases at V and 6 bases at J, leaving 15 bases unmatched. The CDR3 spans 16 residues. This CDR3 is CASSAAGQGGLREQYF. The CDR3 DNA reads TGTGCCAGCAGTGCCGCCGGACAGGGTGGATTACGCGAGCAGTACTTC.

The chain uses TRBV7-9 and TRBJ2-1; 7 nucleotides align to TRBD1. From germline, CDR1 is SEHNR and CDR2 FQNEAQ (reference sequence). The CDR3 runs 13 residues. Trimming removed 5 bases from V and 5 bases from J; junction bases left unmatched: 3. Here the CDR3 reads CASSSQGDNEQFF. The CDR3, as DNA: TGTGCCAGCAGCAGCCAGGGGGACAATGAGCAGTTCTTC.

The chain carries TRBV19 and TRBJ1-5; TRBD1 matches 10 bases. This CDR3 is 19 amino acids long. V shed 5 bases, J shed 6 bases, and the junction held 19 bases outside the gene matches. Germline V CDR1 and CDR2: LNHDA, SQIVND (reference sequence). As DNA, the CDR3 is TGTGCCAGTAGTCGCTTCGGGACAGGGGAAAAGAGCCCTGCTCAGCCCCAGCATTTT. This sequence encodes CASSRFGTGEKSPAQPQHF.

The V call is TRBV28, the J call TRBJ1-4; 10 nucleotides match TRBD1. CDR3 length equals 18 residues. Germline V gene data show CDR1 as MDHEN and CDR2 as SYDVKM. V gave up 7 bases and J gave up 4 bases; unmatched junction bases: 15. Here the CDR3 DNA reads TGTGCCAGCACCCCAAAACCGGACAGGGGGTTTGGTAATGAAAAACTGTTTTTT. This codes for CASTPKPDRGFGNEKLFF.

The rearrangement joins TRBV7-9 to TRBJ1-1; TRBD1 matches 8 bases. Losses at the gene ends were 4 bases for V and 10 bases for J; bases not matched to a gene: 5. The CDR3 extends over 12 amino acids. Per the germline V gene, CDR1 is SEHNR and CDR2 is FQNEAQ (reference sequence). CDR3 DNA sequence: TGTGCCAGCAGCTCAACAGGGGGTGTAGCTTTCTTT. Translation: CASSSTGGVAFF.

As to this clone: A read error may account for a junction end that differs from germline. CDR3 loop: CATTRQGSYGYTF. CDR3 nucleotides: TGTGCCACCACCAGACAGGGGAGCTATGGCTACACCTTC. The rearrangement links TRBV15 to TRBJ1-2, with 8 bases identical to TRBD1. Germline CDR1 and CDR2: LNHNV and YYDKDF (reference sequence). CDR3 length equals 13 residues.

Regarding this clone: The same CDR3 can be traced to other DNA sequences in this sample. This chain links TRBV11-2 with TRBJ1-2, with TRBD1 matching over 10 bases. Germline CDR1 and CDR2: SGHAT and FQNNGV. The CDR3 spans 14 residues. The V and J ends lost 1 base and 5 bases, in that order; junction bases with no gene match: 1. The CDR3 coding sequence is TGTGCCAGCAGCTTAGGGGACAGGGGATATGGCTACACCTTC. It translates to CASSLGDRGYGYTF.

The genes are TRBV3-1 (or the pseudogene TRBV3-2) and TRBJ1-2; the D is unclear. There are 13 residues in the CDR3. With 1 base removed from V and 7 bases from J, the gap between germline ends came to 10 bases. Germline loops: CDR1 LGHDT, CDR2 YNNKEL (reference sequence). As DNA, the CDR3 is TGTGCCAGCAGCCAAGTTATGTCGGGTGGCTACACCTTC. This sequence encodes CASSQVMSGGYTF.

This CDR3 reads CASRTPGQGPEQYF. CDR3 nucleotide sequence: TGTGCCAGCCGCACACCGGGACAGGGCCCCGAGCAGTACTTC. V usage is TRBV6-5 and J usage is TRBJ2-7, with 9 bases aligning to TRBD1. Per the germline V gene, CDR1 is MNHEY and CDR2 is SVGAGI. V gave up 8 bases and J gave up 6 bases; unmatched junction bases: 11. There are 14 residues in the CDR3.

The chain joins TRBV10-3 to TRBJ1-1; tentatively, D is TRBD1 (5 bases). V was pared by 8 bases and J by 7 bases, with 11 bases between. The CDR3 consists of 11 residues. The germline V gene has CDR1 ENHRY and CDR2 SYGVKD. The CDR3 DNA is TGTGCCATCGGGTGGGGCGGTGAAGCTTTCTTT. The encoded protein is CAIGWGGEAFF.

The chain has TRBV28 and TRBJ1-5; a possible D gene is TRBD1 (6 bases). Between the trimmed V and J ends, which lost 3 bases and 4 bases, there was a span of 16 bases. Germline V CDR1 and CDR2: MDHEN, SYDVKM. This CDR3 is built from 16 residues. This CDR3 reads CASSFRGQRTNQPQHF. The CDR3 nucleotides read TGTGCCAGCAGTTTCCGCGGACAGAGAACTAATCAGCCCCAGCATTTT.

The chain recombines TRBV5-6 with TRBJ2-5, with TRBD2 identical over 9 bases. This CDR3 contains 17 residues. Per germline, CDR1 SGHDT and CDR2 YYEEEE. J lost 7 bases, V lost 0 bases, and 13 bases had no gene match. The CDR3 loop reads CASSLAGAGGPTGTQYF. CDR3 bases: TGTGCCAGCAGCTTGGCCGGAGCGGGGGGCCCGACGGGGACCCAGTACTTC.

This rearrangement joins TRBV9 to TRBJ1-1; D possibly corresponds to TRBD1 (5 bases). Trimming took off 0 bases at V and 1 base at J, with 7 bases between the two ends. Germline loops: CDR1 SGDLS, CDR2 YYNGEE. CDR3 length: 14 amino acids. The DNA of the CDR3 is TGTGCCAGCAGCGTAGTGGGGCCGAACACTGAAGCTTTCTTT. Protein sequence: CASSVVGPNTEAFF. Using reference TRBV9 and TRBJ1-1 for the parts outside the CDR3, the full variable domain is DSGVTQTPKHLITATGQRVTLRCSPRSGDLSVYWYQQSLDQGLQFLIQYYNGEERAKGNILERFSAQQFPDLHSELNLSSLELGDSALYFCASSVVGPNTEAFFGQGTRLTVV.

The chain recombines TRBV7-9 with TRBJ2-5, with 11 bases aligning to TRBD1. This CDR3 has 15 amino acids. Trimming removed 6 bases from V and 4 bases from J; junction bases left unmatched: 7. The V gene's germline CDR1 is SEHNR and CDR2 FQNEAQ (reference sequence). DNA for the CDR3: TGTGCCAGCAGACCCCGGACAGGGGGCGCAGAGACCCAGTACTTC. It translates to CASRPRTGGAETQYF. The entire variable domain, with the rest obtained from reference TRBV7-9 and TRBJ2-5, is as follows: DTGVSQNPRHKITKRGQNVTFRCDPISEHNRLYWYRQTLGQGPEFLTYFQNEAQLEKSRLLSDRFSAERPKGSFSTLEIQRTEQGDSAMYLCASRPRTGGAETQYFGPGTRLLVL.

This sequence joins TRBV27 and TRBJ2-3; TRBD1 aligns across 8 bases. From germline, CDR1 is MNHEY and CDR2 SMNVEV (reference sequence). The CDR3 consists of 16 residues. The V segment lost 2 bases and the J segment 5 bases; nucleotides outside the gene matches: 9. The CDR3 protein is CASSLTLAGGRDTQYF. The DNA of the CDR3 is TGTGCCAGCAGTTTAACCCTTGCAGGGGGCAGAGATACGCAGTATTTT.

The CDR3 region has the DNA TGTGCCAGCAGCCCGGACAGAGCTAGCACAGATACGCAGTATTTT. Translating it yields CASSPDRASTDTQYF. V is TRBV7-6 and J is TRBJ2-3, with a tentative D call TRBD1 (6 bases). This CDR3 comprises 15 residues. Trimming pared 5 bases from V and 0 bases from J, leaving 12 bases between. Germline CDR1 reads SGHVS; CDR2 reads FNYEAQ.

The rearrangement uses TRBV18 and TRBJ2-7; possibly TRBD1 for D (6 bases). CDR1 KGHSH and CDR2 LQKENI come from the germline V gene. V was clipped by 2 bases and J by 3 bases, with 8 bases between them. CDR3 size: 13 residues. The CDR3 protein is CASSPGQLYEQYF. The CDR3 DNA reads TGTGCCAGCTCACCAGGACAGCTCTACGAGCAGTACTTC.

This CDR3 is CSASPQGRAGGYNEQFF. CDR3 DNA sequence: TGCAGTGCTAGTCCCCAGGGACGAGCGGGGGGGTACAATGAGCAGTTCTTC. This chain connects TRBV20-1 to TRBJ2-1; 10 positions match TRBD2. J gave up 4 bases and V 3 bases, and 12 bases lay outside the gene matches. Germline CDR1 is DFQATT and CDR2 is SNEGSKA (reference sequence). This CDR3 is 17 amino acids long.

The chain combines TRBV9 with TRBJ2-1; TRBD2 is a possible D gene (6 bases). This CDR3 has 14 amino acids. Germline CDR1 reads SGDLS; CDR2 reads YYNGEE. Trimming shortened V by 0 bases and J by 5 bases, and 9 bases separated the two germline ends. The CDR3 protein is CASSVEGGNNEQFF. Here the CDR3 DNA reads TGTGCCAGCAGCGTAGAGGGAGGTAACAATGAGCAGTTCTTC.

CDR3 residues: CASSPNRVSGNTIYF. Written as DNA, the CDR3 is TGTGCCAGCAGTCCAAACAGGGTGTCTGGAAACACCATATATTTT. The V and J genes are TRBV6-5 and TRBJ1-3; TRBD1 might be the D (6 bases). The CDR3 is 15 residues long. The V gene's germline CDR1 is MNHEY and CDR2 SVGAGI. V dropped 5 bases and J dropped 1 base, with 12 bases sitting between them.

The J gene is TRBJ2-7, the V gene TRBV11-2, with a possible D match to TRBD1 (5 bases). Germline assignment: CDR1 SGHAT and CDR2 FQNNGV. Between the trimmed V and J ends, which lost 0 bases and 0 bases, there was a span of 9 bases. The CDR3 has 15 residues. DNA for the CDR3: TGTGCCAGCAGCTTAGACAGGGCCATCTCCTACGAGCAGTACTTC. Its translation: CASSLDRAISYEQYF.

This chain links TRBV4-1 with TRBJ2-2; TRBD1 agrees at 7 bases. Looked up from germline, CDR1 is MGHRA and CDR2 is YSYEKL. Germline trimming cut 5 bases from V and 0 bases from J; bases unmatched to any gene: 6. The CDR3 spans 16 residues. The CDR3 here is CASSSHRGANTGELFF. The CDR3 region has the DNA TGCGCCAGCAGCTCGCACAGGGGAGCGAACACCGGGGAGCTGTTTTTT.

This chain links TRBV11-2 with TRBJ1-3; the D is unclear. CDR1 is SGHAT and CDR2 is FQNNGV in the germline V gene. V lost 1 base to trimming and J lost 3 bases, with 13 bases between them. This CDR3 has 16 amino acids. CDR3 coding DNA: TGTGCCAGCAGCTTAGTGCATCGGGGAATTGGAAACACCATATATTTT. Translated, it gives CASSLVHRGIGNTIYF.

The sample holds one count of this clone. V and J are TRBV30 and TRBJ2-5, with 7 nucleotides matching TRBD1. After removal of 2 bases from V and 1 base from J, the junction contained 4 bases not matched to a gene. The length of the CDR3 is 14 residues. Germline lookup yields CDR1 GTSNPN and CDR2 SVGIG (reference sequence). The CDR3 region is CAWSRGGIQETQYF. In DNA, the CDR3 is TGTGCCTGGAGTCGAGGGGGCATCCAAGAGACCCAGTACTTC.

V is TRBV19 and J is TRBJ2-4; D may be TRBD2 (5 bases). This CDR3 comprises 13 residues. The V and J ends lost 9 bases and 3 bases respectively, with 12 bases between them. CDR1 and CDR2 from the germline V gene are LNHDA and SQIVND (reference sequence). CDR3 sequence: CASGVSGKNIQYF. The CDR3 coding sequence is TGTGCCAGCGGGGTGAGTGGCAAAAACATTCAGTACTTC.

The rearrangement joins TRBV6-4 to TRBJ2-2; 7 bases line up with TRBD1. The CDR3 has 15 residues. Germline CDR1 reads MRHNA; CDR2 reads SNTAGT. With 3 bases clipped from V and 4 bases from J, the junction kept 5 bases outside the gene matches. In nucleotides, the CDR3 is TGTGCCAGCAGTGAATCCGCAGGGGGCACCGGGGAGCTGTTTTTT. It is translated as CASSESAGGTGELFF.

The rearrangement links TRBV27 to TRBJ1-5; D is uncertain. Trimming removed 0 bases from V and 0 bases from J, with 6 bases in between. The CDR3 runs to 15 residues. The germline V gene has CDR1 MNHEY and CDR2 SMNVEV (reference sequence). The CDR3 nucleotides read TGTGCCAGCAGTTTATCCAGGTATAGCAATCAGCCCCAGCATTTT. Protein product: CASSLSRYSNQPQHF.